This T cell receptor beta chain is from a study of response to subunit inactivated influenza vaccine. Study findings and constraints: Authors suggested seasonal influenza vaccinations each recruit few new T cells.

This clonotype turned up a few times. The antigen remains undetermined. MiXCR, run by TCRdb on the RT-PCR reads, gives a single entry per CDR3 protein. The sample has about 520,000 distinct CDR3 sequences, approximately 10% seen once; the top ten hold roughly 12%. The TCR was taken from a man over 45 who received an inactivated influenza vaccine. Sequencing used PBMCs from blood, obtained roughly 47 days after vaccination.

The CDR3: CASSQLLGKVGGPWETQYF. In DNA, the CDR3 is TGTGCCAGCAGCCAACTGCTCGGAAAAGTGGGAGGGCCTTGGGAGACCCAGTACTTC. The chain carries TRBV7-8 and TRBJ2-5; 7 bases map to TRBD2. The length of the CDR3 is 19 residues. The V gene's germline CDR1 is SGHVS and CDR2 FQNEAQ. Trimming took 5 bases from V and 5 from J; bases not matched to a gene: 23. The entire variable domain, with the rest obtained from reference TRBV7-8 and TRBJ2-5, is as follows: GAGVSQSPRYKVAKRGQDVALRCDPISGHVSLFWYQQALGQGPEFLTYFQNEAQLDKSGLPSDRFFAERPEGSVSTLKIQRTQQEDSAVYLCASSQLLGKVGGPWETQYFGPGTRLLVL.